Below, 20 T cell receptor beta chains from the same sample are listed, as sequenced in a study of cytomegalovirus exposure and HLA in healthy donors. A multiplex PCR was run with 60 Vbeta primers and 13 Jbeta primers. The repertoire was sequenced with immunoSEQ multiplex PCR; TCRdb's copy has only in-frame clones and lacks some. The sample gives roughly 200,000 clones, about 70% of which show up once; approximately 2% is in the top ten. Material: PBMCs. These receptors came from a woman younger than 45 in good health and CMV-seronegative.

This chain uses TRBV7-9 with TRBJ2-3; 11 nucleotides match TRBD1. Looked up from germline, CDR1 is SEHNR and CDR2 is FQNEAQ (reference sequence). The CDR3 contains 17 residues. V trimming: 5 bases; J trimming: 5 bases; junction bases outside the gene matches: 12. Here the CDR3 reads CASSHTPRTGGLDTQYF. Written as DNA, the CDR3 is TGTGCCAGCAGCCATACTCCCCGGACAGGGGGCCTAGATACGCAGTATTTT.

This clone was detected once. The V gene is TRBV6-1, the J gene TRBJ1-1, with 7 bases that match TRBD1. Trimming removed 6 bases from V and 1 base from J; junction bases left unmatched: 8. This CDR3 region has 15 residues. CDR1 is MNHNS and CDR2 is SASEGT in the germline V gene. The CDR3 nucleotides are TGTGCCAGCAGCCAGGGGGTGGTGGCGAACACTGAAGCTTTCTTT. Amino acid sequence: CASSQGVVANTEAFF.

The gene calls are TRBV19 and TRBJ2-3, with 7 positions matching TRBD2. Per the germline V gene, CDR1 is LNHDA and CDR2 is SQIVND (reference sequence). V trimming: 4 bases; J trimming: 3 bases; junction bases outside the gene matches: 10. The CDR3 runs to 16 residues. The CDR3 protein is CASSRWLAVRTDTQYF. The CDR3, as DNA: TGTGCCAGTAGTAGGTGGCTAGCGGTTCGAACAGATACGCAGTATTTT.

The gene calls are TRBV4-1 and TRBJ2-5, with 7 bases aligning to TRBD2. This CDR3 has 16 residues. The V gene end was trimmed by 3 bases and the J gene end by 2 bases; junction bases not matched to a gene: 9. Germline assignment: CDR1 MGHRA and CDR2 YSYEKL. The CDR3 coding sequence is TGCGCCAGCAGCCAGTTGATAGCGGGTGTTCAAGAGACCCAGTACTTC. As protein: CASSQLIAGVQETQYF.

This clone was observed a handful of times. Here the CDR3 reads CATSRASSGDRNQPQHF. The CDR3 region has the DNA TGTGCCACCAGCAGGGCATCATCAGGGGACCGCAATCAGCCCCAGCATTTT. The chain links TRBV15 to TRBJ1-5, with D possibly TRBD1 on 6 matching bases. This CDR3 is built from 17 residues. Trimming pared 3 bases from V and 2 bases from J, leaving 17 bases between. Germline CDR1 and CDR2: LNHNV and YYDKDF (reference sequence).

The DNA for the CDR3 is TGCAGCGTGGATGGGGAGGGGTTGGCTTTCTTT. Protein product: CSVDGEGLAFF. This rearrangement joins TRBV29-1 to TRBJ1-1; possibly TRBD1 for D (5 bases). The germline CDR1 and CDR2 sequences are SQVTM and ANQGSEA. The CDR3 consists of 11 residues. The germline V and J ends were trimmed by 6 bases and 11 bases, with 16 bases remaining between them.

To note about this clone: The identical CDR3 is also encoded by other nucleotide sequences in the sample. V usage is TRBV19 and J usage is TRBJ2-7, with 7 bases that match TRBD2. Per the germline V gene, CDR1 is LNHDA and CDR2 is SQIVND (reference sequence). The CDR3 length is 13 residues. V was clipped by 4 bases and J by 4 bases; unmatched bases: 4. CDR3 amino acids: CASSSGSSYEQYF. CDR3 bases: TGTGCCAGTAGTAGCGGGAGTAGTTACGAGCAGTACTTC.

The chain uses TRBV10-2 and TRBJ2-3; 14 nucleotides agree with TRBD2. There are 17 residues in the CDR3. Trimming took 4 bases from V and 5 from J; bases not matched to a gene: 8. The germline V gene encodes CDR1 WSHSY and CDR2 SAAADI. The CDR3 here is CASSAGRLAGGGDTQYF. In DNA, the CDR3 is TGCGCCAGCAGTGCGGGGAGACTAGCGGGGGGGGGAGATACGCAGTATTTT.

This clone was seen a single time. The conserved final phenylalanine or tryptophan is absent from the CDR3, which likely points to a read error. This chain joins TRBV6-5 and TRBJ1-5, with 7 bases lining up with TRBD1. The CDR3 sequence is 14 residues long. J was trimmed by 4 bases and V by 7 bases; bases with no gene match: 7. The V gene's germline CDR1 is MNHEY and CDR2 SVGAGI. CDR3 protein: CASMSTGRNQPQHL. CDR3 DNA sequence: TGTGCCAGCATGTCGACAGGGAGGAATCAGCCCCAGCATCTT.

This chain connects TRBV19 to TRBJ1-2; 8 bases align to TRBD1. CDR3 length: 13 residues. Germline assignment: CDR1 LNHDA and CDR2 SQIVND (reference sequence). V lost 5 bases and J lost 3; bases outside the gene matches: 2. CDR3 amino acids: CASSSTGDYGYTF. The CDR3 DNA reads as TGTGCCAGTAGTTCGACAGGGGACTATGGCTACACCTTC.

The genes are TRBV6-1 and TRBJ2-1; 15 bases are a match to TRBD2. Losses at the gene ends were 1 base for V and 9 bases for J; bases not matched to a gene: 4. This CDR3 contains 16 residues. Germline V gene lookup returns CDR1 MNHNS and CDR2 SASEGT. In DNA form, the CDR3 reads TGTGCCAGCAGTGAAGTGGGACTAGCGGGAGGAGGTGAGCAGTTCTTC. Translation: CASSEVGLAGGGEQFF.

The chain is built from TRBV9 and TRBJ2-1; TRBD2 is a possible D gene (5 bases). V was pared by 3 bases and J by 0 bases, with 7 bases between. Germline V gene data show CDR1 as SGDLS and CDR2 as YYNGEE. The CDR3 is 14 residues long. The CDR3 here is CASSAEGSYNEQFF. CDR3 in DNA: TGTGCCAGCAGCGCTGAGGGCTCCTACAATGAGCAGTTCTTC.

The V call is TRBV9, the J call TRBJ2-3; TRBD2 aligns across 8 bases. From germline, CDR1 is SGDLS and CDR2 YYNGEE. Germline trimming cut 0 bases from V and 1 base from J; bases unmatched to any gene: 4. This CDR3 comprises 16 residues. CDR3 DNA: TGTGCCAGCAGCGTAGGGGCTAGCGGGCGCACAGATACGCAGTATTTT. This sequence encodes CASSVGASGRTDTQYF. Variable domain in full (rest from reference TRBV9 and TRBJ2-3): DSGVTQTPKHLITATGQRVTLRCSPRSGDLSVYWYQQSLDQGLQFLIQYYNGEERAKGNILERFSAQQFPDLHSELNLSSLELGDSALYFCASSVGASGRTDTQYFGPGTRLTVL.

This clone showed up just once. This rearrangement joins TRBV10-2 to TRBJ2-1; possible D gene TRBD2, 6 bases. The CDR3 sequence is 17 residues long. CDR1 is WSHSY, CDR2 SAAADI, per germline. V was pared by 2 bases and J by 0 bases, with 14 bases between. This chain's CDR3 is CASSEPPSGHSYNEQFF. The CDR3 region has the DNA TGCGCCAGCAGTGAGCCACCAAGCGGGCACTCCTACAATGAGCAGTTCTTC.

A note on this clone: Compared with germline, one end of the junction differs, possibly owing to a read error. V gene TRBV7-9 combines with J gene TRBJ1-2; 7 bases match TRBD1. CDR3 length: 15 residues. Germline assignment: CDR1 SEHNR and CDR2 FQNEAQ (reference sequence). The CDR3 nucleotides are TGTTCCAGCAGCTTTGCGCTAACAGGGGACCCTGGCTACACCTTC. It encodes CSSSFALTGDPGYTF.

This clone was recorded once. An end of the junction does not agree with germline; a read error may underlie this. The J gene is TRBJ1-2, the V gene TRBV7-9, with 7 bases lining up with TRBD1. Germline V gene data show CDR1 as SEHNR and CDR2 as FQNEAQ (reference sequence). The CDR3 contains 16 residues. The CDR3 sequence: CSSSLVTTGRSYGYTF. The CDR3 nucleotides read TGTTCCAGCAGCTTAGTAACGACAGGGAGGAGCTATGGCTACACCTTC.

This clone was picked up a small number of times. The chain is built from TRBV6-5 and TRBJ1-1, with TRBD1 matching 9 bases. The CDR3 loop spans 15 amino acids. The V gene end was trimmed by 5 bases and the J gene end by 6 bases; junction bases not matched to a gene: 10. CDR1 MNHEY and CDR2 SVGAGI come from the germline V gene. CDR3 protein: CASSTGGAVISEAFF. The DNA of the CDR3 is TGTGCCAGCAGTACAGGGGGCGCGGTTATTTCTGAAGCTTTCTTT.

This chain connects TRBV9 to TRBJ1-3, with TRBD1 as a possible D gene (5 bases). The CDR3 extends over 16 amino acids. Trimming left V 0 bases short and J 3 bases short, with 13 bases between. Looked up from germline, CDR1 is SGDLS and CDR2 is YYNGEE. The CDR3 spells CASSVEGSSHGNTIYF. The DNA for the CDR3 is TGTGCCAGCAGCGTAGAGGGGTCGAGTCATGGAAACACCATATATTTT.

The rearrangement uses TRBV7-8 and TRBJ2-7; the D gene is possibly TRBD1 (6 bases). The CDR3 has 15 amino acids. Deletions cut 3 bases from V and 3 bases from J, with 15 bases between. Germline loops: CDR1 SGHVS, CDR2 FQNEAQ. CDR3 nucleotides: TGTGCCAGCAGCTTCAGGGGACGAGGTATCTACGAGCAGTACTTC. Encoded protein: CASSFRGRGIYEQYF.

V gene TRBV11-2 combines with J gene TRBJ1-1; 11 bases are shared with TRBD1. V shed 3 bases and J 8 bases; nucleotides not matched to a gene: 8. This CDR3 comprises 15 residues. Germline CDR1 is SGHAT and CDR2 is FQNNGV. CDR3 residues: CASSFGRTGGGEAFF. The CDR3 DNA reads TGTGCCAGCAGCTTTGGGCGGACAGGGGGCGGGGAAGCTTTCTTT.